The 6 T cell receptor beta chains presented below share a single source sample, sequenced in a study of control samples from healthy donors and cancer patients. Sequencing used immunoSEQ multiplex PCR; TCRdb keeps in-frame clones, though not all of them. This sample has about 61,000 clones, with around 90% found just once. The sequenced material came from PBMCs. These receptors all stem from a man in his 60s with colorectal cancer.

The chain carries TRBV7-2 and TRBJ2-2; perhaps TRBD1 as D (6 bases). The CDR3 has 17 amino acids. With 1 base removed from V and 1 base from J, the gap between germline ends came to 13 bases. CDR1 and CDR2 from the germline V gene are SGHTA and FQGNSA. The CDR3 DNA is TGTGCCAGCAGCTTAGGACCCTACAGGGTGAACACCGGGGAGCTGTTTTTT. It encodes CASSLGPYRVNTGELFF.

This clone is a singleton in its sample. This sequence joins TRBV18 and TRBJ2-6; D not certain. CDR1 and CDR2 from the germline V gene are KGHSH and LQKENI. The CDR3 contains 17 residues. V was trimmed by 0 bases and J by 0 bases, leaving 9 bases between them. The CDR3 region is CASSPPAGISGANVLTF. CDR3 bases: TGTGCCAGCTCACCACCGGCAGGAATCTCTGGGGCCAACGTCCTGACTTTC.

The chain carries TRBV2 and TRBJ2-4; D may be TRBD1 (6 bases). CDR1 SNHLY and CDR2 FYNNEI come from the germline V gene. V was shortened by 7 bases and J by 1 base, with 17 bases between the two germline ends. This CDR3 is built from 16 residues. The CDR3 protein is CASTPNRERAKNIQYF. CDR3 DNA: TGTGCCAGCACCCCGAACAGGGAGAGGGCCAAAAACATTCAGTACTTC.

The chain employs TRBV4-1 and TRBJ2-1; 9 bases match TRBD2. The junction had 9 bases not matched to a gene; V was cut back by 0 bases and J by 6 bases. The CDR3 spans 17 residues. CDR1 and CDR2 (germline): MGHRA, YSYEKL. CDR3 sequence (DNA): TGCGCCAGCAGCCAAGAAAGGGGCGGGGGGGCGTTCAATGAGCAGTTCTTC. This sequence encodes CASSQERGGGAFNEQFF.

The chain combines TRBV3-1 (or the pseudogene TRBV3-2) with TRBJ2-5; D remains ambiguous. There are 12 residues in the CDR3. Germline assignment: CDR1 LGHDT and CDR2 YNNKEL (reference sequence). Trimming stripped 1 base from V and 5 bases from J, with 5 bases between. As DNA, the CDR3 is TGTGCCAGCAGCCAAGTGAGGGAGACCCAGTACTTC. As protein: CASSQVRETQYF.

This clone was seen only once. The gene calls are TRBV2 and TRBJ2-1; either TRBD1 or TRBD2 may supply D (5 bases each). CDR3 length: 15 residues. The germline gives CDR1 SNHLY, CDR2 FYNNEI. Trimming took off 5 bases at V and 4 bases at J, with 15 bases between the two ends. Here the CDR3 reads CASSYRDVAYNEQFF. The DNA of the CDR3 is TGTGCCAGCAGTTACCGGGACGTTGCTTACAATGAGCAGTTCTTC.